The 23 T cell receptor beta chains listed next were all sequenced from one sample in a study of cytomegalovirus exposure and HLA in healthy donors. Amplification used 60 Vbeta primers and 13 Jbeta primers. Data came from immunoSEQ multiplex PCR; TCRdb stores just in-frame clones and leaves some out. The sample shows fewer than 200,000 clones, 60% to 80% of them seen only once. Sequenced input: PBMCs. Receptor source: a woman between 45 and 65 years old in good health and CMV-seropositive.

This chain links TRBV5-6 with TRBJ2-2, with 13 bases aligning to TRBD2. After removal of 8 bases from V and 5 bases from J, the junction contained 6 bases not matched to a gene. CDR3 size: 15 residues. Germline assignment: CDR1 SGHDT and CDR2 YYEEEE. CDR3 in DNA: TGTGCCAGTGCACTAGCGGGGGGGCCGACCGGGGAGCTGTTTTTT. Amino acids: CASALAGGPTGELFF.

A word on this clone: Sequence at one end of the junction differs from germline and may be a read error. The chain employs TRBV10-3 and TRBJ2-7; a possible D gene is TRBD2 (7 bases). The CDR3 length is 13 residues. Germline CDR1 ENHRY, CDR2 SYGVKD. DNA of the CDR3: TGTGCCATCGGTGAGGCAGGGGAGGGCGAGCAGTACTTC. This codes for CAIGEAGEGEQYF.

This clone was picked up one time. The chain carries TRBV9 and TRBJ2-5, with 9 bases aligning to TRBD2. The trim removed 4 bases at V and 5 bases at J, leaving 15 bases unmatched. The CDR3 contains 17 residues. Germline V gene data show CDR1 as SGDLS and CDR2 as YYNGEE. CDR3 sequence: CASSTPSTRGGRETQYF. As DNA, the CDR3 is TGTGCCAGCAGCACTCCCAGTACGCGGGGGGGCCGGGAGACCCAGTACTTC.

This rearrangement joins TRBV18 to TRBJ2-3, with a possible D match to TRBD1 (8 bases). Looked up from germline, CDR1 is KGHSH and CDR2 is LQKENI. This CDR3 has 16 amino acids. Trimming shortened V by 6 bases and J by 2 bases, and 18 bases separated the two germline ends. CDR3 coding DNA: TGTGCCAGCTCCCCAACAGGGGGGGGCCTCACAGATACGCAGTATTTT. Protein: CASSPTGGGLTDTQYF.

The V call is TRBV27, the J call TRBJ1-2; TRBD1 matches at 9 bases. From germline, CDR1 is MNHEY and CDR2 SMNVEV (reference sequence). The junction had 5 bases not matched to a gene; V was cut back by 4 bases and J by 8 bases. The CDR3 sequence is 13 residues long. This chain's CDR3 is CASSSYRGHGYTF. CDR3 DNA: TGTGCCAGCAGTTCGTACAGGGGGCACGGCTACACCTTC.

The V gene is TRBV2, the J gene TRBJ2-2; 7 nucleotides agree with TRBD2. The CDR3 length is 16 residues. With V trimmed by 1 base and J by 4 bases, 6 bases remained unmatched. From germline, CDR1 is SNHLY and CDR2 FYNNEI. The CDR3 DNA follows: TGTGCCAGCAGTGAAGGTGGGACTACCACCACCGGGGAGCTGTTTTTT. This translates into CASSEGGTTTTGELFF. The full variable domain, in which reference TRBV2 and TRBJ2-2 provide the parts outside the CDR3, is EPEVTQTPSHQVTQMGQEVILRCVPISNHLYFYWYRQILGQKVEFLVSFYNNEISEKSEIFDDQFSVERPDGSNFTLKIRSTKLEDSAMYFCASSEGGTTTTGELFFGEGSRLTVL.

The chain uses TRBV2 and TRBJ2-2; 8 nucleotides line up with TRBD2. V gave up 10 bases and J gave up 1 base; unmatched junction bases: 14. The CDR3 extends over 17 amino acids. The germline V gene encodes CDR1 SNHLY and CDR2 FYNNEI. The CDR3 DNA reads as TGTGCCACCACTGGGGCAGCGGGGGACTTGAACACCGGGGAGCTGTTTTTT. It yields the protein CATTGAAGDLNTGELFF.

This chain connects TRBV5-1 to TRBJ2-5; TRBD2 might be the D (5 bases). V was shortened by 0 bases and J by 5 bases, with 8 bases between the two germline ends. CDR1 is SGHRS and CDR2 is YFSETQ in the germline V gene. The CDR3 totals 13 residues. CDR3 in DNA: TGCGCCAGCAGCTTGGGGTGGAGGGAGACCCAGTACTTC. It translates to CASSLGWRETQYF.

This chain joins TRBV9 and TRBJ2-1, with 11 bases fitting TRBD2. Unmatched junction bases numbered 20, after V lost 4 bases and J lost 8 bases. The germline V gene has CDR1 SGDLS and CDR2 YYNGEE. The CDR3 totals 19 residues. This CDR3 reads CASSTTLNDFSGGAHEQFF. DNA of the CDR3: TGTGCCAGCAGCACCACACTAAATGACTTTAGCGGGGGGGCCCATGAGCAGTTCTTC.

Here the CDR3 DNA reads TGTGCCAGCAGCAGACAGGTTGAGCAGTTCTTC. Amino acids: CASSRQVEQFF. The chain joins TRBV14 to TRBJ2-1; tentative D call: TRBD1 (6 bases). Trimming took 5 bases from V and 9 from J, leaving 8 bases between them. Germline lookup yields CDR1 SGHDN and CDR2 FVKESK. The CDR3 covers 11 residues.

The V call is TRBV5-4, the J call TRBJ1-1, with 7 bases aligning to TRBD1. The CDR3 covers 12 residues. CDR1 is SGHNT and CDR2 is YYREEE in the germline V gene (reference sequence). Trimming at V came to 3 bases and at J to 10 bases, leaving 6 bases not matched to a gene. CDR3 in amino acids: CASSSTGARAFF. In DNA, the CDR3 is TGTGCCAGCAGCTCAACAGGGGCGAGAGCTTTCTTT. The entire variable domain, with the rest obtained from reference TRBV5-4 and TRBJ1-1, is as follows: ETGVTQSPTHLIKTRGQQVTLRCSSQSGHNTVSWYQQALGQGPQFIFQYYREEENGRGNFPPRFSGLQFPNYSSELNVNALELDDSALYLCASSSTGARAFFGQGTRLTVV.

J is TRBJ1-2 and V is TRBV7-8; D perhaps matches TRBD1 (5 bases). Germline CDR1 reads SGHVS; CDR2 reads FQNEAQ. V was shortened by 10 bases and J by 4 bases, with 13 bases between the two germline ends. CDR3 size: 12 residues. The CDR3 loop reads CAIRTSGYGYTF. CDR3 nucleotide sequence: TGTGCCATCCGGACATCCGGCTATGGCTACACCTTC.

This clone was seen once. The rearrangement uses TRBV7-9 and TRBJ2-5; 8 positions match TRBD1. The trim removed 1 base at V and 5 bases at J, leaving 6 bases unmatched. CDR3 size: 15 residues. The germline CDR1 and CDR2 sequences are SEHNR and FQNEAQ (reference sequence). The CDR3 here is CASSLVAGGAETQYF. DNA of the CDR3: TGTGCCAGCAGCTTAGTCGCAGGGGGCGCGGAGACCCAGTACTTC.

This clone was detected only once. V usage is TRBV4-3 and J usage is TRBJ1-2; 8 bases agree with TRBD1. CDR3 length: 16 residues. Looked up from germline, CDR1 is LGHNA and CDR2 is YSLEER. The V segment lost 1 base and the J segment 5 bases; nucleotides outside the gene matches: 9. CDR3 amino acids: CASSQATGQAAYGYTF. CDR3 DNA sequence: TGCGCCAGCAGCCAAGCGACGGGACAGGCTGCTTATGGCTACACCTTC.

This clone was recorded once. J is TRBJ2-3 and V is TRBV30, with 8 bases that match TRBD2. The ends lost 5 bases at V and 2 bases at J; junction bases unmatched: 18. This CDR3 is 18 amino acids long. The V gene's germline CDR1 is GTSNPN and CDR2 SVGIG (reference sequence). For the CDR3, the DNA is TGTGCCTGGTTACCTAGCGGGCCGGGGGGAGATGCCACAGATACGCAGTATTTT. Its translation is CAWLPSGPGGDATDTQYF.

V and J are TRBV6-5 and TRBJ2-7, with TRBD1 identical over 7 bases. Trimming removed 2 bases from V and 2 bases from J; junction bases left unmatched: 3. Germline lookup yields CDR1 MNHEY and CDR2 SVGAGI. CDR3 length: 14 residues. CDR3 coding DNA: TGTGCCAGCAGTTACGTCGACAGGGCCTACGAGCAGTACTTC. Protein product: CASSYVDRAYEQYF.

The chain uses TRBV28 and TRBJ1-5; possible D gene TRBD1, 6 bases. This CDR3 region has 15 residues. V was clipped by 6 bases and J by 6 bases, with 18 bases between them. Germline assignment: CDR1 MDHEN and CDR2 SYDVKM. The CDR3 nucleotides read TGTGCCAGCAGCTCCCCCCCAGGGGTTGGTCAGCCCCAGCATTTT. It translates to CASSSPPGVGQPQHF. The full variable domain, in which reference TRBV28 and TRBJ1-5 provide the parts outside the CDR3, is DVKVTQSSRYLVKRTGEKVFLECVQDMDHENMFWYRQDPGLGLRLIYFSYDVKMKEKGDIPEGYSVSREKKERFSLILESASTNQTSMYLCASSSPPGVGQPQHFGDGTRLSIL.

The genes are TRBV28 and TRBJ1-2, with TRBD1 matching 8 bases. This CDR3 comprises 15 residues. V trimming: 4 bases; J trimming: 4 bases; junction bases outside the gene matches: 8. The germline gives CDR1 MDHEN, CDR2 SYDVKM. CDR3 sequence reads: CASSYATRGPYGYTF. The CDR3 DNA reads TGTGCCAGCAGTTATGCAACCAGGGGGCCCTATGGCTACACCTTC.

This clone was seen a handful of times. The chain has TRBV5-8 and TRBJ2-7; D remains unclear. The germline V and J ends were trimmed by 4 bases and 0 bases, with 8 bases remaining between them. Germline CDR1 and CDR2: SGHTS and YDEGEE. The CDR3 consists of 13 residues. The CDR3 is CASSRRGSYEQYF. CDR3 bases: TGTGCCAGCAGCCGGCGCGGCTCCTACGAGCAGTACTTC.

V gene TRBV9 combines with J gene TRBJ2-7, with TRBD2 identical over 7 bases. The germline V gene encodes CDR1 SGDLS and CDR2 YYNGEE. V shed 0 bases, J shed 3 bases, and the junction held 3 bases outside the gene matches. CDR3 length: 14 amino acids. DNA of the CDR3: TGTGCCAGCAGCGTAGATGCTAGCGGCTACGAGCAGTACTTC. Translated, it gives CASSVDASGYEQYF. The full variable domain, rest sourced from reference TRBV9 and TRBJ2-7, is DSGVTQTPKHLITATGQRVTLRCSPRSGDLSVYWYQQSLDQGLQFLIQYYNGEERAKGNILERFSAQQFPDLHSELNLSSLELGDSALYFCASSVDASGYEQYFGPGTRLTVT.

This clone was seen a handful of times. The J gene is TRBJ2-7, the V gene TRBV5-5; TRBD1 agrees at 9 bases. CDR1 is SGHKS and CDR2 is YYEKEE in the germline V gene (reference sequence). The CDR3 is made up of 14 amino acids. V gave up 2 bases and J gave up 3 bases; unmatched junction bases: 3. The CDR3 sequence is CASSFGQGFYEQYF. The CDR3 nucleotides read TGTGCCAGCAGCTTCGGACAGGGGTTCTACGAGCAGTACTTC.

The chain carries TRBV19 and TRBJ1-6; D is unclear. With 1 base removed from V and 7 bases from J, the gap between germline ends came to 8 bases. CDR1 is LNHDA and CDR2 is SQIVND in the germline V gene (reference sequence). The CDR3 contains 14 residues. The CDR3 DNA reads TGTGCCAGTAGTATAGCAGGTGTGAATTCACCCCTCCACTTT. Its translation is CASSIAGVNSPLHF.

This clone was seen just once. J is TRBJ2-3 and V is TRBV15; the D gene is possibly TRBD2 (5 bases). V shed 5 bases and J shed 0 bases, with 21 bases lying between them. Germline CDR1 LNHNV, CDR2 YYDKDF (reference sequence). This CDR3 region has 18 residues. Here the CDR3 reads CATSPRTPNHPSTDTQYF. The CDR3 coding sequence is TGTGCCACCAGCCCACGGACTCCAAACCACCCAAGCACAGATACGCAGTATTTT. The whole variable domain, remainder taken from reference TRBV15 and TRBJ2-3, is DAMVIQNPRYQVTQFGKPVTLSCSQTLNHNVMYWYQQKSSQAPKLLFHYYDKDFNNEADTPDNFQSRRPNTSFCFLDIRSPGLGDTAMYLCATSPRTPNHPSTDTQYFGPGTRLTVL.